This TCR beta chain is from a study of T-cell memory formation after mild COVID-19. TCRdb re-called the 5' RACE reads through MiXCR, storing one row per CDR3 protein. Of fewer than 700,000 distinct CDR3 sequences detected, about a sixth appear once; the ten largest clones hold around 11%. Only a few counts were recorded for this clonotype. Looked up from germline, CDR1 is PRHDT and CDR2 is FYEKMQ (reference sequence). The J segment lost 4 bases and the V segment lost 3 bases, leaving 6 bases of the junction unmatched. This CDR3 is 14 amino acids long. The sample taken for sequencing was PBMCs or a T cell subset sorted from them (not recorded which). The receptor was derived from an adult woman who had mild COVID-19 (a few samples of this study predate the infection). Cell type and time point are not known. The chain has TRBV13 and TRBJ2-7; 7 nucleotides agree with TRBD1. CDR3 sequence reads: CASSFSDREYEQYF. CDR3 nucleotides: TGTGCCAGCAGCTTCTCCGACAGGGAGTACGAGCAGTACTTC.